This T cell receptor (beta chain) was recorded in a study of T cell repertoires and HLA-DP antigens. The wider study: Sorted CD137+CD4+ samples averaged approximately 200 ng DNA; pre-culture CD4+ samples, about 1,200 ng. Study outcomes and limitations: Pre-culture clonality, about 0.042, was far below sorted CD137+ clonality of around 0.39.

Concerning this clone: The antigen remains unidentified.

There are 16 residues in the CDR3. The V end lost 5 bases, the J end lost 3 bases, and 18 bases lay between the germline ends. The germline V gene encodes CDR1 SGHDN and CDR2 FVKESK. The primer mix covered 54 TRBV segments and 13 TRBJ segments. The table came from immunoSEQ multiplex PCR; TCRdb's copy has only in-frame clones and leaves some out. The sample contains 85,000 to 90,000 clones, around nine tenths of which appear only once. The source material was CD4+ T cells from PBMCs. The V and J genes are TRBV14 and TRBJ2-3, with D tentatively TRBD1 (6 bases). The clonotype comes from a man in his fifties or sixties in good health and CMV-seronegative. Here the CDR3 DNA reads TGTGCCAGCAGCGACCCCAGGGGCCGGTGGACAGATACGCAGTATTTT. It yields the protein CASSDPRGRWTDTQYF. Together with reference TRBV14 and TRBJ2-3, the CDR3 gives the full variable domain: EAGVTQFPSHSVIEKGQTVTLRCDPISGHDNLYWYRRVMGKEIKFLLHFVKESKQDESGMPNNRFLAERTGGTYSTLKVQPAELEDSGVYFCASSDPRGRWTDTQYFGPGTRLTVL.